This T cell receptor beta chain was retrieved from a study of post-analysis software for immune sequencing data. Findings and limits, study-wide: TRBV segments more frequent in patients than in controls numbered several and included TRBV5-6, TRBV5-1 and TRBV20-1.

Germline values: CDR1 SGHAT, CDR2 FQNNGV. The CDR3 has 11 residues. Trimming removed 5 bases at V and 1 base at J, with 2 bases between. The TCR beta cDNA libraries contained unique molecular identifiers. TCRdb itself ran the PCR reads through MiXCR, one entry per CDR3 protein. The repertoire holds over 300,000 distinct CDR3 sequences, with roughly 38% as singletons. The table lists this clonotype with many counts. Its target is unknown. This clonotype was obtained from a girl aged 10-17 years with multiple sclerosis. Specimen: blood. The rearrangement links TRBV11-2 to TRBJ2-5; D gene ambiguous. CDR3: CASSTQETQYF. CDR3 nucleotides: TGTGCCAGCAGCACCCAAGAGACCCAGTACTTC.